The 22 T cell receptor beta chains given below trace back to one sample, sequenced in a study of shared clonotypes between healthy human individuals. Repertoires were generated with immunoSEQ multiplex PCR, while TCRdb's copy carries only in-frame clones and drops some. The repertoire holds about 1.5 million clones, with 95% to 99% as singletons. The sequenced material came from naive CD4+ T cells sorted from blood. As for subset: CD45RA+ positively selected. The receptor source for this set is a man aged 30-40 years in good health.

This chain joins TRBV7-8 and TRBJ2-7; perhaps TRBD1 as D (6 bases). There are 17 residues in the CDR3. The germline gives CDR1 SGHVS, CDR2 FQNEAQ. Trimming stripped 4 bases from V and 1 base from J, with 20 bases between. The CDR3 sequence is CASSSAPTGPLSYEQYF. The CDR3, as DNA: TGTGCCAGCAGCTCGGCCCCCACAGGGCCCCTATCCTACGAGCAGTACTTC.

The chain carries TRBV28 and TRBJ1-1, with D unclear. Germline V gene data show CDR1 as MDHEN and CDR2 as SYDVKM. The CDR3 spans 11 residues. V was cut by 2 bases and J by 6 bases, with 4 bases left in between. CDR3: CASSLTSEAFF. CDR3 nucleotides: TGTGCCAGCAGTTTAACGTCTGAAGCTTTCTTT.

The V call is TRBV7-9, the J call TRBJ2-3; possibly TRBD1 or TRBD2 for D (5 bases each). This CDR3 comprises 15 residues. The V gene lost 5 bases and the J gene lost 0 bases, with 12 bases spanning the gap. The germline CDR1 and CDR2 sequences are SEHNR and FQNEAQ (reference sequence). CDR3 sequence: CASSPWDDSTDTQYF. CDR3 DNA sequence: TGTGCCAGCAGCCCGTGGGACGACAGCACAGATACGCAGTATTTT. Full variable domain (outside the CDR3, taken from reference TRBV7-9 and TRBJ2-3): DTGVSQNPRHKITKRGQNVTFRCDPISEHNRLYWYRQTLGQGPEFLTYFQNEAQLEKSRLLSDRFSAERPKGSFSTLEIQRTEQGDSAMYLCASSPWDDSTDTQYFGPGTRLTVL.

V usage is TRBV27 and J usage is TRBJ2-1; 9 bases match TRBD1. The CDR3 covers 15 residues. V trimming: 2 bases; J trimming: 6 bases; junction bases outside the gene matches: 5. CDR1 MNHEY and CDR2 SMNVEV come from the germline V gene (reference sequence). Written as DNA, the CDR3 is TGTGCCAGCAGTTTAGACAGGGGGGATCTCAATGAGCAGTTCTTC. This codes for CASSLDRGDLNEQFF.

The chain couples TRBV6-5 to TRBJ1-2; D perhaps matches TRBD1 (5 bases). V dropped 2 bases and J dropped 8 bases, with 18 bases sitting between them. This CDR3 contains 15 residues. Germline V gene sequence: CDR1 MNHEY, CDR2 SVGAGI. CDR3 in DNA: TGTGCCAGCAGTTACCTCCGGACGAGGGGAGGGGGCTACACCTTC. Residues: CASSYLRTRGGGYTF.

The chain has TRBV5-6 and TRBJ1-5, with D uncertain. The V gene's germline CDR1 is SGHDT and CDR2 YYEEEE. The CDR3 sequence is 15 residues long. V shed 0 bases and J shed 0 bases, with 7 bases lying between them. In DNA, the CDR3 is TGTGCCAGCAGCTTGGGTGCGTATAGCAATCAGCCCCAGCATTTT. This translates into CASSLGAYSNQPQHF.

J is TRBJ1-1 and V is TRBV2; D uncertain. V dropped 9 bases and J dropped 1 base, with 12 bases sitting between them. The germline V gene has CDR1 SNHLY and CDR2 FYNNEI. This CDR3 has 13 amino acids. CDR3: CARSGQKNTEAFF. The DNA for the CDR3 is TGTGCCAGGAGCGGGCAAAAGAACACTGAAGCTTTCTTT.

The count of this clone is one. The V call is TRBV10-3, the J call TRBJ2-2; no clear D gene. This CDR3 is 13 amino acids long. The germline V gene encodes CDR1 ENHRY and CDR2 SYGVKD. V lost 4 bases to trimming and J lost 4 bases, with 7 bases between them. The CDR3 here is CAISGVATGELFF. CDR3 coding DNA: TGTGCCATCAGTGGGGTAGCCACCGGGGAGCTGTTTTTT.

V gene TRBV2 combines with J gene TRBJ2-3; D is undetermined. CDR3 length equals 10 residues. The germline CDR1 and CDR2 sequences are SNHLY and FYNNEI. Between the trimmed V and J ends, which lost 9 bases and 6 bases, there was a span of 7 bases. CDR3 in amino acids: CARGMDTQYF. The CDR3 DNA follows: TGTGCCAGGGGGATGGATACGCAGTATTTT.

The chain uses TRBV28 and TRBJ1-5; tentatively, D is TRBD1 (5 bases). The germline V gene has CDR1 MDHEN and CDR2 SYDVKM. CDR3 length equals 16 residues. V shed 6 bases and J shed 6 bases, with 21 bases lying between them. CDR3 in amino acids: CASRASSGRGVQPQHF. The DNA for the CDR3 is TGTGCCAGCAGGGCCAGCTCGGGAAGGGGAGTTCAGCCCCAGCATTTT.

V usage is TRBV6-5 and J usage is TRBJ2-7; no clear D. Germline CDR1 MNHEY, CDR2 SVGAGI. V was pared by 2 bases and J by 0 bases, with 8 bases between. The length of the CDR3 is 14 residues. The DNA for the CDR3 is TGTGCCAGCAGTTACGGGCCCAGCTCCTACGAGCAGTACTTC. This sequence encodes CASSYGPSSYEQYF.

V is TRBV5-4 and J is TRBJ1-3, with D possibly being TRBD1 (5 bases). Germline assignment: CDR1 SGHNT and CDR2 YYREEE (reference sequence). Trimming removed 5 bases from V and 0 bases from J, with 12 bases in between. The CDR3 spans 15 residues. The DNA of the CDR3 is TGTGCCAGCAGTCGCCAGGGAATCTCTGGAAACACCATATATTTT. Its translation is CASSRQGISGNTIYF.

The chain links TRBV19 to TRBJ2-2; tentatively, D is TRBD1 (5 bases). The CDR3 is made up of 14 amino acids. Looked up from germline, CDR1 is LNHDA and CDR2 is SQIVND (reference sequence). With 6 bases removed from V and 5 bases from J, the gap between germline ends came to 13 bases. The DNA for the CDR3 is TGTGCCAGTAGGACAGAAAGTAGGACCGGGGAGCTGTTTTTT. This sequence encodes CASRTESRTGELFF. The entire variable domain, with the rest obtained from reference TRBV19 and TRBJ2-2, is as follows: DGGITQSPKYLFRKEGQNVTLSCEQNLNHDAMYWYRQDPGQGLRLIYYSQIVNDFQKGDIAEGYSVSREKKESFPLTVTSAQKNPTAFYLCASRTESRTGELFFGEGSRLTVL.

This sequence joins TRBV10-1 and TRBJ1-3, with 7 positions matching TRBD1. V gave up 10 bases and J gave up 0 bases; unmatched junction bases: 12. The CDR3 runs to 16 residues. The germline V gene encodes CDR1 WNHNN and CDR2 SYGVQD (reference sequence). The DNA of the CDR3 is TGCGCCACCAGCCGGGACAGAGGAAGCTCTGGAAACACCATATATTTT. Translating it yields CATSRDRGSSGNTIYF.

This clone was detected once. The genes are TRBV28 and TRBJ1-5; 9 nucleotides agree with TRBD1. Trimming removed 6 bases from V and 4 bases from J; junction bases left unmatched: 4. Germline-derived CDR1 and CDR2 are MDHEN and SYDVKM. The CDR3 consists of 14 residues. CDR3 sequence: CASRGQGFNQPQHF. The DNA for the CDR3 is TGTGCCAGCAGGGGACAGGGCTTTAATCAGCCCCAGCATTTT.

The genes are TRBV14 and TRBJ2-1, with 13 bases fitting TRBD2. The CDR3 spans 17 residues. Germline assignment: CDR1 SGHDN and CDR2 FVKESK. With 5 bases clipped from V and 0 bases from J, the junction kept 4 bases outside the gene matches. The CDR3 spells CASSGTSGVPSYNEQFF. CDR3 nucleotides: TGTGCCAGCAGCGGGACTAGCGGGGTCCCCTCCTACAATGAGCAGTTCTTC.

This chain connects TRBV5-1 to TRBJ2-1, with TRBD1 matching 8 bases. CDR3 length: 15 amino acids. Trimming at V came to 4 bases and at J to 1 base, leaving 4 bases not matched to a gene. Germline V lookup: CDR1 SGHRS, CDR2 YFSETQ. CDR3 sequence reads: CASSHDRGSYNEQFF. The CDR3 region has the DNA TGCGCCAGCAGCCACGACAGGGGTTCCTACAATGAGCAGTTCTTC.

As to this clone: The same CDR3 also results from other DNA sequences found in this sample. The gene calls are TRBV18 and TRBJ2-7; D ambiguous. V lost 3 bases and J 4 bases, leaving 7 bases between the germline ends. This CDR3 is built from 12 residues. Per germline, CDR1 KGHSH and CDR2 LQKENI. CDR3 nucleotides: TGTGCCAGCTCACCCTCTCCATACGAGCAGTACTTC. Protein: CASSPSPYEQYF.

In regard to this clone: The sample contains more than one DNA sequence encoding this CDR3. The chain is built from TRBV10-3 and TRBJ2-7; 9 positions agree with TRBD1. CDR3 length: 15 residues. From germline, CDR1 is ENHRY and CDR2 SYGVKD. The trim removed 3 bases at V and 1 base at J, leaving 4 bases unmatched. Here the CDR3 reads CAISDPGTGSYEQYF. CDR3 coding DNA: TGTGCCATCAGTGACCCTGGGACAGGGTCCTACGAGCAGTACTTC.

The V and J genes are TRBV27 and TRBJ2-7; TRBD2 agrees at 8 bases. This CDR3 has 16 residues. The germline gives CDR1 MNHEY, CDR2 SMNVEV (reference sequence). V was clipped by 6 bases and J by 2 bases; unmatched bases: 12. Here the CDR3 DNA reads TGTGCCAGCAGCGCCCCCGGGGGGGGCAGGGCCTACGAGCAGTACTTC. Its protein product is CASSAPGGGRAYEQYF.

The V gene is TRBV18, the J gene TRBJ1-3; D ambiguous. The CDR3 runs 16 residues. Looked up from germline, CDR1 is KGHSH and CDR2 is LQKENI. V lost 3 bases and J lost 3, with 15 bases in between. The CDR3 DNA is TGTGCCAGCTCACCGAGAGCAGGCTTCGATGGAAACACCATATATTTT. This translates into CASSPRAGFDGNTIYF.

V is TRBV28 and J is TRBJ1-2; TRBD1 matches 7 bases. CDR1 and CDR2 from the germline V gene are MDHEN and SYDVKM. CDR3 length: 18 residues. V shed 2 bases, J shed 3 bases, and the junction held 15 bases outside the gene matches. CDR3 amino acids: CASSLKSQGEAVDYGYTF. In nucleotides, the CDR3 is TGTGCCAGCAGTTTAAAGAGTCAGGGGGAAGCGGTGGACTATGGCTACACCTTC.